This TCR beta chain was obtained from a study of T cell responses to AZD1222 COVID-19 vaccine (dated by TCRdb to the early 2020s). Turning to the overall study: A total of 233 trial participants underwent TCR sequencing, of whom approximately 210 received two doses of AZD1222 and about 25 received two doses of the MenACWY control vaccine. Enrollment into the trials was organized by age into subgroups of 18-55, 56-69 and 70-plus years, and those subgroups contained roughly 150, 30 and 60 TCR-sequenced participants, respectively.

Overall study results and their limits: Reportedly, close to half of the unique spike-specific TCRs recognized epitopes lying outside the regions that are mutated in the B.1.351 and B.1.1.7 variants. A significant rise in spike-specific TCR breadth and depth was observed after two AZD1222 doses relative to day 0 and relative to MenACWY recipients. No day 14 peak-response samples were available, so repertoires were characterized only after the peak T cell response. The whole spike protein was spanned by vaccine-associated CD4 TCRs, and dominant responses were seen in regions 160-218 and 743-854. Conclusions about previously exposed vaccinees are limited, since just five or six AZD1222 recipients were seropositive for SARS-CoV-2 at baseline. Most participants were white British and females outnumbered males, and the authors suggested that clonal diversity may have been underestimated. The 56-69-year group was small, and its depth increase did not reach significance, likely because of low power.

At the junction V is shortened by 1 base and J by 9 bases, with 10 bases in between. From the cysteine up to the phenylalanine, the CDR3 has a length of 13 residues. The only DNA kept is the CDR3, 39 bases in frame from the first base. CDR1 SGHDN and CDR2 FVKESK were looked up in the germline V gene. The CDR3 regions of human TCRbeta chains were subjected to immunosequencing. Turning to the authors' computational methods: TCRs in the repertoires were matched against a reference library of SARS-CoV-2-specific TCRs that had been generated with the MIRA antigen-specificity platform. Breadth meant the fraction of unique TCRs that were SARS-CoV-2-associated, whereas depth meant the fraction of total T cells that were SARS-CoV-2-associated. Using the MIRA data, each spike-specific TCR was mapped to the spike region that the TCR reacts to and placed in a CD4 or CD8 class. Log10-transformed breadth and depth values were compared by one-way ANOVA with Sidak's multiple comparisons tests. Not all clones reach the TCRdb copy of this immuneACCESS table, which keeps in-frame sequences only. Checked studies attribute under half of the gap to unresolved V genes and leave the rest unexplained. V and J calls and clone size come straight from that table; D and trimming were deduced from the DNA. This sample gives approximately 140,000 clones in total; roughly nine tenths of them show up just once. Around 3.8% of the sample is in the top ten clones.

Per the publication, the time point label means: about 28 days (+/-7) after the second vaccine dose. AZD1222 recipients given second doses at about 4 weeks or at about 12 weeks were pooled, since spike-specific TCR depth and breadth were not found to differ between the two schedules. The vaccinee samples were drawn from two UK trials, COV001 and COV002, one of which was a single-blind randomized controlled phase 2/3 trial testing AZD1222 (ChAdOx1 nCoV-19) in healthy adults. For TCRbeta chain sequencing, PBMC samples from trial participants were taken at day 0 and at day 28 after the second dose. This clone is a singleton in its sample. Its antigen has not been determined. Per-base qualities were not stored, and no clone one base away is much larger.

The chain uses TRBV14 and TRBJ1-5; 5 matching bases give a weak D call of TRBD1. The sequencing used peripheral blood, collected 28 days after the second AZD1222 dose. The sequence derives from an adult who received the AZD1222 COVID-19 vaccine. The DNA sequence is TGTGCCAGCAGCCAAGGGGTCGGGACGCCCCAGCATTTT. This codes for CASSQGVGTPQHF.